This TCR beta chain derives from a study of CD8+CD57+ T cells in acquired aplastic anemia (dated by TCRdb to the late 2010s). Looking at the study overall: Extracted DNA from sorted CD4+ and CD8+ cells averaged about 2.9 ug, ranging from 0.2 to 27.4 ug. For healthy donor samples, the average read count was roughly 9.9 million for CD4+ cells and approximately 12 million for CD8+ cells.

Profiling of TCR beta VDJ combinations and CDR3 sequences used genomic DNA as the template. An Illumina HiSeq 2000 was the platform used for TCR repertoire sequencing. Per the original workflow: Repertoire assessment relied on Simpson's diversity index, CDR3 size and DJ length profiles, and TRBV/TRBJ rearrangement plots. The most abundant DNA sequence in the deep sequencing data was defined as the immunodominant clone. CDR3 amino acid sequences were checked for sharing across subjects and were also compared against the VDJdb database and published repertoires. TCRdb reanalyzed the raw reads on its own, using fastp at Q25 for trimming and MiXCR for clone calling, and kept in-frame beta chains. Under each unique CDR3 protein, matching rows form one entry showing the most common genes and DNA. These V and J calls are TCRdb output, not the study's own analysis. This sample holds around 170,000 distinct CDR3 sequences; under 75% were observed only once. Clones ranked in the top ten supply under 60% of the sample.

From the cysteine up to the phenylalanine, the CDR3 has a length of 17 residues. Only the CDR3 region is kept as DNA, spanning 51 bases read in frame from base 1. Relative to germline, V is missing 4 bases and J is missing 4 bases, with 7 bases of the junction outside any gene match. CDR1 and CDR2, per the germline V gene, are MGHRA and YSYEKL. In this study, sorted CD4+ and CD8+ T cells from the blood of healthy subjects and of severe aplastic anemia patients had their TCR repertoires deep-sequenced. Ficoll-Paque density gradient centrifugation was used to isolate peripheral blood mononuclear cells. CD4+ and CD8+ T cells were sorted by FACS or magnetic beads before DNA extraction. Only one count was recorded for this clonotype. Its antigen is currently not known. A much more abundant neighbour one base away suggests this may be a read error. Results the study describes overall, beyond this receptor: CD8+ Simpson's diversity did not differ significantly between patients and healthy controls (P=0.060). Twenty-nine CD8+ CDR3 sequences were shared between patients and controls but appeared highly expressed in patients and within their immunodominant clones.

The chain couples TRBV4-1 to TRBJ2-3; the central 14 bases match TRBD2. Sequencing input: sorted CD4+, CD8+, or CD8+CD57+ T cells (not recorded which) from PBMCs. This sequence was found in a human donor in good health. The DNA reads as follows: TGCGCCAGCAGCCGACCGGGACTAGCGGGAGCATCAGATACGCAGTATTTT. It is translated as CASSRPGLAGASDTQYF.